A single sample is the source of the 22 T cell receptor beta chains below, sequenced in a study of Ad26.COV2.S vaccination and SARS-CoV-2 variants. Treatment noted: some 19 received Ad26.COV2.S at low or high dose, single or two shots; several received placebo; per-sample allocation not given. All samples were drawn on day 63, counting from the first vaccine or placebo injection. TCRdb keeps only in-frame clones here, not all; method: immunoSEQ multiplex PCR. The sample records approximately 250,000 clones, around 88% being singletons. Sequenced material: peripheral blood, taken in a trial of Ad26.COV2.S vaccine versus placebo. These receptors originate from a person aged 18 to 59 who received the Ad26.COV2.S COVID-19 vaccine or a placebo.

This clone was counted a single time. This sequence joins TRBV15 and TRBJ1-5, with a possible D match to TRBD1 (6 bases). The CDR3 consists of 15 residues. Trimming shortened V by 1 base and J by 6 bases, and 13 bases separated the two germline ends. Germline CDR1 and CDR2: LNHNV and YYDKDF (reference sequence). The chain's CDR3 is CATSRGAGAGQPQHF. CDR3 in DNA: TGTGCCACCAGCAGAGGGGCGGGGGCAGGTCAGCCCCAGCATTTT.

This clone was recorded a few times. The chain carries TRBV6-2 or TRBV6-3 and TRBJ2-5, with D possibly TRBD1 on 5 matching bases. The germline gives CDR1 MNHEY, CDR2 SVGEGT. Trimming cost V 6 bases and J 3 bases, with 8 bases left between them. This CDR3 has 12 amino acids. The CDR3 DNA sequence: TGTGCCAGCAGCTCGACAGAAGAGACCCAGTACTTC. Its translation: CASSSTEETQYF.

CDR3 region: CASTRDNQETQYF. CDR3 coding DNA: TGTGCCAGCACCCGGGATAACCAAGAGACCCAGTACTTC. The chain combines TRBV7-2 with TRBJ2-5; TRBD2 is a possible D gene (5 bases). V was pared by 7 bases and J by 0 bases, with 9 bases between. Germline lookup yields CDR1 SGHTA and CDR2 FQGNSA. The CDR3 is 13 amino acids.

V and J are TRBV7-9 and TRBJ1-2, with D unresolved. Germline assignment: CDR1 SEHNR and CDR2 FQNEAQ (reference sequence). Trimming left V 7 bases short and J 5 bases short, with 17 bases between. The CDR3 spans 14 residues. CDR3 nucleotide sequence: TGTGCCAGCAACCGGGATACTACTTTTTATGGCTACACCTTC. Residues: CASNRDTTFYGYTF. Using reference TRBV7-9 and TRBJ1-2 for the parts outside the CDR3, the full variable domain is DTGVSQNPRHKITKRGQNVTFRCDPISEHNRLYWYRQTLGQGPEFLTYFQNEAQLEKSRLLSDRFSAERPKGSFSTLEIQRTEQGDSAMYLCASNRDTTFYGYTFGSGTRLTVV.

The chain is built from TRBV30 and TRBJ2-1; 9 bases fit TRBD2. CDR3 length: 15 residues. The V gene's germline CDR1 is GTSNPN and CDR2 SVGIG (reference sequence). Trimming took 3 bases from V and 7 from J; bases not matched to a gene: 10. This CDR3 reads CAWRSSGSRYNEQFF. The DNA of the CDR3 is TGTGCCTGGAGAAGTAGCGGGAGCAGGTATAATGAGCAGTTCTTC.

V usage is TRBV19 and J usage is TRBJ2-1; 8 bases map to TRBD2. Trimming at V came to 4 bases and at J to 2 bases, leaving 13 bases not matched to a gene. Germline V gives CDR1 LNHDA, CDR2 SQIVND (reference sequence). The CDR3 totals 18 residues. CDR3 residues: CASSTASGSPIPYNEQFF. DNA for the CDR3: TGTGCCAGTAGTACGGCTAGCGGGTCCCCAATCCCCTACAATGAGCAGTTCTTC.

The rearrangement uses TRBV21-1 and TRBJ1-3; the DNA was not used to check the table's D call, TRBD1. TRBV21-1 is classified as a pseudogene. The CDR3 runs 17 residues. The CDR3 loop is CASSRTGPSFSGNTIYF. CDR3 DNA: TGTGCCAGCAGCCGGACAGGGCCTAGTTTCTCTGGAAACACCATATATTTT.

The chain combines TRBV18 with TRBJ2-1; TRBD2 matches at 7 bases. The CDR3 length is 15 residues. With V trimmed by 1 base and J by 4 bases, 4 bases remained unmatched. Per the germline V gene, CDR1 is KGHSH and CDR2 is LQKENI. CDR3 protein: CASSPQYSGYNEQFF. For the CDR3, the DNA is TGTGCCAGCTCACCACAGTATAGCGGGTACAATGAGCAGTTCTTC.

V gene TRBV5-1 combines with J gene TRBJ2-2; possible D gene TRBD2, 7 bases. This CDR3 is 18 amino acids long. CDR1 is SGHRS and CDR2 is YFSETQ in the germline V gene. The V end was cut by 4 bases, the J end by 5 bases, with 24 bases between. The CDR3 coding sequence is TGCGCCAGCAGCCCCGAAGGGGGGGGGTCCCGGCAAACCGGGGAGCTGTTTTTT. As protein: CASSPEGGGSRQTGELFF.

In DNA, the CDR3 is TGTGCCAGCAGCTCCGACTTGAACGAAGAGACCCAGTACTTC. The encoded protein is CASSSDLNEETQYF. This chain uses TRBV5-8 with TRBJ2-5; no reliable D call. CDR3 length: 14 residues. The germline V and J ends were trimmed by 3 bases and 3 bases, with 12 bases remaining between them. Per germline, CDR1 SGHTS and CDR2 YDEGEE.

The rearrangement joins TRBV4-2 to TRBJ1-6; TRBD1 agrees at 9 bases. The CDR3 length is 14 residues. V lost 1 base to trimming and J lost 9 bases; unmatched junction nucleotides: 1. Per germline, CDR1 LGHNA and CDR2 YNFKEQ. This CDR3 is CASSQGDRVSPLHF. In DNA, the CDR3 is TGTGCCAGCAGCCAAGGGGACAGGGTTTCACCCCTCCACTTT.

This clone was counted a single time. CDR3 sequence: CASSQGTASNYGYTF. CDR3 sequence (DNA): TGTGCCAGCAGCCAAGGGACAGCTTCTAACTATGGCTACACCTTC. The rearrangement links TRBV7-2 to TRBJ1-2; 7 positions match TRBD1. Germline CDR1 reads SGHTA; CDR2 reads FQGNSA. The CDR3 is 15 amino acids. V shed 5 bases and J 0 bases; nucleotides not matched to a gene: 6.

This chain joins TRBV7-9 and TRBJ2-2, with D perhaps matching TRBD1 or TRBD2 (6 bases each). V shed 5 bases and J shed 1 base, with 20 bases lying between them. Per germline, CDR1 SEHNR and CDR2 FQNEAQ (reference sequence). The CDR3 has 18 residues. The CDR3 loop is CASSRRQRGAGNTGELFF. The CDR3 region has the DNA TGTGCCAGCAGCCGCCGTCAGAGGGGGGCGGGGAACACCGGGGAGCTGTTTTTT.

The chain uses TRBV20-1 and TRBJ1-1; D gene unclear. CDR3 length: 13 amino acids. V was pared by 3 bases and J by 5 bases, with 13 bases between. Germline V gene sequence: CDR1 DFQATT, CDR2 SNEGSKA (reference sequence). CDR3 in amino acids: CSASHVGTTEAFF. CDR3 DNA sequence: TGCAGTGCTAGTCACGTGGGCACTACTGAAGCTTTCTTT.

This chain links TRBV7-2 with TRBJ2-1; either TRBD1 or TRBD2 may fit D (6 bases each). CDR1 SGHTA and CDR2 FQGNSA come from the germline V gene. There are 17 residues in the CDR3. The V and J ends lost 7 bases and 4 bases respectively, with 23 bases between them. The CDR3 DNA follows: TGTGCCAGCACCCCAGGAGGTCGGGGGCGTATGTACAATGAGCAGTTCTTC. Encoded protein: CASTPGGRGRMYNEQFF.

This clone has more than one count but fewer than ten. The chain recombines TRBV19 with TRBJ1-1; D gene unclear. The germline CDR1 and CDR2 sequences are LNHDA and SQIVND (reference sequence). Trimming took 1 base from V and 5 from J, leaving 14 bases between them. The length of the CDR3 is 15 residues. Here the CDR3 reads CASSIGPGSRTEAFF. The CDR3 nucleotides are TGTGCCAGTAGTATAGGTCCGGGGTCGCGTACTGAAGCTTTCTTT. Filled out from reference TRBV19 and TRBJ1-1, the complete variable domain reads DGGITQSPKYLFRKEGQNVTLSCEQNLNHDAMYWYRQDPGQGLRLIYYSQIVNDFQKGDIAEGYSVSREKKESFPLTVTSAQKNPTAFYLCASSIGPGSRTEAFFGQGTRLTVV.

The genes are TRBV5-1 and TRBJ2-3; no firm D call. In germline, CDR1 is SGHRS, CDR2 YFSETQ. The CDR3 contains 12 residues. V dropped 0 bases and J dropped 8 bases, with 7 bases sitting between them. The CDR3 loop reads CASSLGTGTQYF. For the CDR3, the DNA is TGCGCCAGCAGCTTGGGGACGGGTACGCAGTATTTT.

The V call is TRBV25-1, the J call TRBJ1-1; a weak D match, TRBD1 (5 bases). The CDR3 runs 12 residues. Trimming removed 6 bases from V and 5 bases from J, with 10 bases in between. Germline V gene sequence: CDR1 MGHDK, CDR2 SYGVNS. CDR3 sequence reads: CASRGGYTEAFF. The CDR3 DNA reads TGTGCCAGCAGGGGGGGATATACTGAAGCTTTCTTT.

V usage is TRBV5-5 and J usage is TRBJ2-2, with 11 bases identical to TRBD1. Losses at the gene ends were 2 bases for V and 6 bases for J; bases not matched to a gene: 6. Germline CDR1 reads SGHKS; CDR2 reads YYEKEE (reference sequence). This CDR3 has 16 amino acids. The CDR3 sequence: CASSFGQGALSGELFF. CDR3 bases: TGTGCCAGCAGCTTCGGACAGGGGGCATTGTCCGGGGAGCTGTTTTTT.

The J gene is TRBJ2-1, the V gene TRBV25-1; D is perhaps TRBD1 or TRBD2 (6 bases each). V dropped 2 bases and J dropped 7 bases, with 9 bases sitting between them. The germline gives CDR1 MGHDK, CDR2 SYGVNS. The CDR3 totals 13 residues. The CDR3 DNA sequence: TGTGCCAGCAGTGAACAGGGGAGGAATGAGCAGTTCTTC. Translation: CASSEQGRNEQFF.

The rearrangement links TRBV14 to TRBJ2-1; D is ambiguous. The length of the CDR3 is 12 residues. The germline V and J ends were trimmed by 3 bases and 9 bases, with 9 bases remaining between them. Germline CDR1 and CDR2: SGHDN and FVKESK. The CDR3 spells CASSQDHPEQFF. As DNA, the CDR3 is TGTGCCAGCAGCCAGGACCACCCTGAGCAGTTCTTC.

The chain has TRBV6-2 or TRBV6-3 and TRBJ1-2; tentatively, D is TRBD1 (5 bases). V was pared by 3 bases and J by 4 bases, with 9 bases between. Germline assignment: CDR1 MNHEY and CDR2 SVGEGT. The CDR3 has 13 amino acids. In DNA form, the CDR3 reads TGTGCCAGCAGTTATGGGGCTAGCTATGGCTACACCTTC. Translation gives CASSYGASYGYTF.